Detailed here is one T cell receptor beta chain. Its antigen is unidentified. The donors, healthy adults who were HIV-negative, had experienced no recent acute infections or vaccinations. Sequencing of unsorted PBMC DNA was carried out using ten immunoSEQ deep assay plates. Profiled with immunoSEQ multiplex PCR; TCRdb holds only in-frame clones, not every one. This sample has about half a million clones, with roughly three quarters found just once. This record belongs to a study of shared clonotypes between healthy human individuals. At the level of the study: In total, the donors were a couple of women and a few men aged 18 to 49.

Study observations and caveats: Having only a few donors restricted how much genetic and exposure-history diversity was captured.

With 2 bases removed from V and 2 bases from J, the gap between germline ends came to 13 bases. CDR3 length: 16 amino acids. The germline CDR1 and CDR2 sequences are LNHNV and YYDKDF (reference sequence). Sequencing was done on a sample of PBMCs. This receptor was obtained from a woman in her thirties or forties in good health. Some clones in this sample may be carry-over from other donors' samples. V and J are TRBV15 and TRBJ1-5; D not certain. The CDR3 region has the DNA TGTGCCACCAGCAGACCACAACTAAGGGGCAATCAGCCCCAGCATTTT. This sequence encodes CATSRPQLRGNQPQHF.